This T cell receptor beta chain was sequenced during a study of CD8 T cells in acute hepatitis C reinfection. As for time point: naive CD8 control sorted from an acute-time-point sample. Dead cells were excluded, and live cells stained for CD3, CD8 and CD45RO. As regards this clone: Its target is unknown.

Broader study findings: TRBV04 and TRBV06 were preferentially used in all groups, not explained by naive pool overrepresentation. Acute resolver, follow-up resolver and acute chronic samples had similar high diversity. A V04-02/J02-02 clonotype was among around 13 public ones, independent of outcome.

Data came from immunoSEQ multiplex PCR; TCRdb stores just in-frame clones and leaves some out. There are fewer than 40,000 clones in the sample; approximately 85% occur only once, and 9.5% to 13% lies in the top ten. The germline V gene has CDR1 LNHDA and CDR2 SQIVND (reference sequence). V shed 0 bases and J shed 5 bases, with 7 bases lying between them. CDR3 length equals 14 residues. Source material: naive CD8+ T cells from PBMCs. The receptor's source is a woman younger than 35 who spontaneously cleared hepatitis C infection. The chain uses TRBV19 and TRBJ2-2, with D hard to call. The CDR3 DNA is TGTGCCAGTAGTATAGATAAGGCTACCGGGGAGCTGTTTTTT. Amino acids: CASSIDKATGELFF. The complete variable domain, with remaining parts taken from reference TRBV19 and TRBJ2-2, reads DGGITQSPKYLFRKEGQNVTLSCEQNLNHDAMYWYRQDPGQGLRLIYYSQIVNDFQKGDIAEGYSVSREKKESFPLTVTSAQKNPTAFYLCASSIDKATGELFFGEGSRLTVL.